This T cell receptor beta chain is from a study of circulating and synovial CD4+ cells in juvenile arthritis. Study conclusions and caveats: CPL versus bulk CD4 samples: T cell genome counts differed by at least an order of magnitude. Compared with bulk blood, circulating pathogenic-like lymphocytes shared substantially more CDR3 sequences with synovial T cells. Traditional Vbeta family usage analysis missed the pathogenic-like versus bulk difference. Some such blood samples were as oligoclonal as synovium.

On this clone itself: Its antigen is not known.

With 5 bases removed from V and 7 bases from J, the gap between germline ends came to 12 bases. The length of the CDR3 is 13 residues. Germline V gene data show CDR1 as MNHEY and CDR2 as SMNVEV (reference sequence). Only in-frame clones appear in the TCRdb table, and some are missing; sequencing was by immunoSEQ multiplex PCR. The sample lists 35,000 or so clones, about 96% occurring once. The TCR was taken from a human donor with juvenile idiopathic arthritis. The sample comprised CD4+ T cells from blood. The V call is TRBV27, the J call TRBJ2-1; tentatively, D is TRBD2 (5 bases). CDR3: CASSSLAENEQFF. The DNA for the CDR3 is TGTGCCAGCAGTAGTCTAGCTGAGAATGAGCAGTTCTTC.